The clone carrying this T cell receptor (beta chain) was seen a single time. Data came from immunoSEQ multiplex PCR; TCRdb stores just in-frame clones and leaves some out. The sample lists about 12,000 clones, over 90% occurring once. The data stem from a study of graft-versus-host responses after intestinal transplantation. The wider study: Grafts that recipients had were multivisceral, liver-intestinal, or isolated intestinal transplants. The whole recipient group had anti-thymocyte globulin induction followed by tacrolimus and steroids for around three years.

V lost 6 bases, J lost 4 bases, and 3 bases stayed unmatched. The CDR3 has 14 residues. V usage is TRBV23-1 and J usage is TRBJ1-3; 10 nucleotides agree with TRBD1. TRBV23-1 is an open reading frame whose function is uncertain. This TCR was recovered from a human patient who received an intestinal transplant, so some T cells may come from the graft donor. Material: PBMCs, obtained roughly 110 days after intestinal transplant. CDR3 amino acids: CASSDRGPGNTIYF. The CDR3 DNA sequence: TGCGCCAGCAGCGACAGGGGGCCCGGAAACACCATATATTTT.